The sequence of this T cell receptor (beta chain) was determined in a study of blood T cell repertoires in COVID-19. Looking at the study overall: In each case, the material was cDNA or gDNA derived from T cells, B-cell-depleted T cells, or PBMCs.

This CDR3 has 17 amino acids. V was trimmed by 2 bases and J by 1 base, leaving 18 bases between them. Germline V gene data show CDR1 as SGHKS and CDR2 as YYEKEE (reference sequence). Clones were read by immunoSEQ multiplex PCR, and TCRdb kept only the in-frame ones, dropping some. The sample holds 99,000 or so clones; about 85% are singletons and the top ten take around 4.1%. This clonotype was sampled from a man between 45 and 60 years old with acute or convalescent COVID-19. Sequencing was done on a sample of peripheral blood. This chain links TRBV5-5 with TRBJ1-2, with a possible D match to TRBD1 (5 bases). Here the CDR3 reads CASSLREGRGGNYGYTF. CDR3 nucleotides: TGTGCCAGCAGCTTACGTGAGGGGAGGGGCGGTAACTATGGCTACACCTTC.